One and the same sample provided the 21 T cell receptor beta chains below, sequenced in a study of T cell repertoires in cytomegalovirus infection. TCRdb reanalysed the reads using MiXCR and keeps one entry per CDR3 protein. The repertoire consists of approximately 500,000 distinct CDR3 sequences, with around 27% occurring once and the leading ten covering under 15%. Material: PBMCs. All receptors derive from a human donor in good health (CMV status not recorded). Some clones in this sample may be carry-over from other donors' samples.

CDR3 sequence reads: CSVGAGNNSPLHF. DNA for the CDR3: TGCAGCGTTGGGGCGGGGAATAATTCACCCCTCCACTTT. This chain links TRBV29-1 with TRBJ1-6; D not resolved. Germline V gene data show CDR1 as SQVTM and CDR2 as ANQGSEA. Trimming cost V 4 bases and J 5 bases, with 9 bases left between them. This CDR3 is built from 13 residues.

This clonotype turned up a few times. The V and J genes are TRBV7-9 and TRBJ2-1, with 7 nucleotides matching TRBD2. This CDR3 is 17 amino acids long. The junction had 15 bases not matched to a gene; V was cut back by 5 bases and J by 5 bases. Germline V gene data show CDR1 as SEHNR and CDR2 as FQNEAQ (reference sequence). The CDR3 coding sequence is TGTGCCAGCAGCCCAGGGACTTTAGCGGGCACAAACAATGAGCAGTTCTTC. Translated: CASSPGTLAGTNNEQFF.

This clonotype was seen a handful of times. The chain joins TRBV24-1 to TRBJ1-5; 7 bases are a match to TRBD1. From germline, CDR1 is KGHDR and CDR2 SFDVKD. The CDR3 has 15 amino acids. V trimming: 9 bases; J trimming: 2 bases; junction bases outside the gene matches: 9. This chain's CDR3 is CATGPGGVGNQPQHF. The CDR3 coding sequence is TGTGCCACCGGCCCAGGGGGGGTTGGCAATCAGCCCCAGCATTTT.

The table lists this clonotype with a few counts. V is TRBV6-1 and J is TRBJ1-5, with 11 bases identical to TRBD1. The V segment lost 8 bases and the J segment 4 bases; nucleotides outside the gene matches: 4. From germline, CDR1 is MNHNS and CDR2 SASEGT. There are 14 residues in the CDR3. CDR3 DNA sequence: TGTGCCAGCCGGGACAGGGGGGAGAATCAGCCCCAGCATTTT. Residues: CASRDRGENQPQHF.

The sample holds many counts of this clonotype. The chain recombines TRBV7-2 with TRBJ1-3, with D uncertain. This CDR3 contains 14 residues. Trimming took 2 bases from V and 2 from J, leaving 7 bases between them. Per germline, CDR1 SGHTA and CDR2 FQGNSA. The CDR3 sequence: CASSLLSAGNTIYF. DNA for the CDR3: TGTGCCAGCAGCTTACTGTCAGCTGGAAACACCATATATTTT.

The V call is TRBV7-2, the J call TRBJ1-6, with D unclear. Between the trimmed V and J ends, which lost 2 bases and 4 bases, there was a span of 9 bases. Germline V gene lookup returns CDR1 SGHTA and CDR2 FQGNSA. This CDR3 contains 15 residues. CDR3 sequence reads: CASSLISGYNSPLHF. The CDR3, as DNA: TGTGCCAGCAGCTTAATCTCCGGATATAATTCACCCCTCCACTTT.

The sample holds many counts of this clonotype. The V call is TRBV7-2, the J call TRBJ1-1; weak D call: TRBD1 (5 bases). The germline CDR1 and CDR2 sequences are SGHTA and FQGNSA. This CDR3 has 14 residues. With 3 bases removed from V and 0 bases from J, the gap between germline ends came to 8 bases. CDR3 nucleotides: TGTGCCAGCAGCTTTAGGGACTTGAACACTGAAGCTTTCTTT. This codes for CASSFRDLNTEAFF.

This chain links TRBV27 with TRBJ2-7; D gene ambiguous. The germline V gene encodes CDR1 MNHEY and CDR2 SMNVEV (reference sequence). CDR3 size: 14 residues. Trimming stripped 2 bases from V and 0 bases from J, with 8 bases between. The CDR3 DNA reads TGTGCCAGCAGTTTAATGCGGAGCTCCTACGAGCAGTACTTC. Residues: CASSLMRSSYEQYF.

This clonotype was counted only a few times. This sequence joins TRBV7-9 and TRBJ2-5, with TRBD2 matching over 7 bases. The CDR3 runs 16 residues. V trimming: 5 bases; J trimming: 5 bases; junction bases outside the gene matches: 14. The germline V gene encodes CDR1 SEHNR and CDR2 FQNEAQ (reference sequence). Here the CDR3 DNA reads TGTGCCAGCAGCCCCTGGGTAGCGGGCCCCGGCGAGACCCAGTACTTC. Translating gives CASSPWVAGPGETQYF.

The gene calls are TRBV6-2 or TRBV6-3 and TRBJ2-7; the match to TRBD2 covers 10 bases. The CDR3 extends over 15 amino acids. Germline-derived CDR1 and CDR2 are MNHEY and SVGEGT. Trimming removed 6 bases from V and 3 bases from J; junction bases left unmatched: 8. The CDR3 here is CASRRTSGWDYEQYV. CDR3 nucleotide sequence: TGTGCCAGCAGACGGACTAGCGGCTGGGACTACGAGCAGTACGTC.

This clonotype was seen only a few times. The chain is built from TRBV4-3 and TRBJ2-1; 9 positions agree with TRBD2. CDR1 is LGHNA, CDR2 YSLEER, per germline. Germline trimming cut 0 bases from V and 6 bases from J; bases unmatched to any gene: 6. The CDR3 is 16 residues long. The CDR3 DNA reads as TGCGCCAGCAGCCAAGAAGGAAGCGGGAGGCTCAATGAGCAGTTCTTC. Amino acids: CASSQEGSGRLNEQFF.

This CDR3 reads CASSARGDLNNEQFF. CDR3 nucleotides: TGTGCCAGCAGCGCCCGAGGGGATTTAAACAATGAGCAGTTCTTC. The chain combines TRBV6-6 with TRBJ2-1, with D perhaps given as TRBD1 or TRBD2 (5 bases each). Looked up from germline, CDR1 is MNHNY and CDR2 is SVGAGI (reference sequence). The CDR3 sequence is 15 residues long. V was clipped by 6 bases and J by 5 bases, with 17 bases between them.

This clonotype has at least ten counts. This rearrangement joins TRBV7-8 to TRBJ1-2; D perhaps matches TRBD1 (6 bases). CDR3 size: 15 residues. Trimming removed 5 bases from V and 5 bases from J, with 18 bases in between. Per germline, CDR1 SGHVS and CDR2 FQNEAQ. In DNA, the CDR3 is TGTGCCAGCAGCCCGGGGGCAGGGGCTCAATATGGCTACACCTTC. Amino acids: CASSPGAGAQYGYTF.

This chain joins TRBV11-3 and TRBJ2-1, with D perhaps TRBD1 (6 bases). The length of the CDR3 is 15 residues. The germline V and J ends were trimmed by 5 bases and 6 bases, with 17 bases remaining between them. CDR1 is SGHNT, CDR2 YENEEA, per germline. As DNA, the CDR3 is TGTGCCAGCAGCCAGAGAGACAGGCGAATCAATGAGCAGTTCTTC. Its translation: CASSQRDRRINEQFF. The full variable domain, completed using reference TRBV11-3 and TRBJ2-1, is EAGVVQSPRYKIIEKKQPVAFWCNPISGHNTLYWYLQNLGQGPELLIRYENEEAVDDSQLPKDRFSAERLKGVDSTLKIQPAELGDSAVYLCASSQRDRRINEQFFGPGTRLTVL.

This clonotype was seen a few times. The rearrangement links TRBV7-3 to TRBJ1-1; 7 positions agree with TRBD1. This CDR3 contains 15 residues. Trimming at V came to 5 bases and at J to 7 bases, leaving 13 bases not matched to a gene. Germline values: CDR1 SGHTA, CDR2 FQGTGA. CDR3 amino acids: CASSPSGGGFVEAFF. The DNA for the CDR3 is TGTGCCAGCAGCCCCTCAGGAGGGGGCTTTGTTGAAGCTTTCTTT.

This clonotype has a handful of counts. An end of the junction does not agree with germline; a read error may underlie this. This sequence joins TRBV5-3 and TRBJ2-1; perhaps TRBD2 as D (5 bases). TRBV5-3 is an ORF, and what it does is uncertain. The length of the CDR3 is 14 residues. The CDR3 region is CASSLEGPGNEQFF. For the CDR3, the DNA is TGTGCCAGCAGCTTAGAGGGTCCGGGCAATGAGCAGTTCTTC.

The chain couples TRBV11-3 to TRBJ2-1, with TRBD2 matching 13 bases. Germline V gene sequence: CDR1 SGHNT, CDR2 YENEEA. The CDR3 consists of 18 residues. The J segment lost 0 bases and the V segment lost 5 bases, leaving 7 bases of the junction unmatched. This CDR3 reads CASSGETSGRASYNEQFF. For the CDR3, the DNA is TGTGCCAGCAGCGGGGAAACTAGCGGGAGGGCCTCCTACAATGAGCAGTTCTTC.

This clonotype has just a few counts. The chain is built from TRBV24-1 and TRBJ2-1; 16 bases line up with TRBD2. Trimming removed 1 base from V and 2 bases from J; junction bases left unmatched: 10. The germline CDR1 and CDR2 sequences are KGHDR and SFDVKD. The length of the CDR3 is 21 residues. For the CDR3, the DNA is TGTGCCACCAGTGATTTCGTCGGGACTAGCGGGAGGGCCTCTCCCTACAATGAGCAGTTCTTC. The encoded protein is CATSDFVGTSGRASPYNEQFF.

This chain joins TRBV6-6 and TRBJ2-5; D gene unclear. Trimming stripped 5 bases from V and 5 bases from J, with 6 bases between. This CDR3 comprises 11 residues. CDR1 MNHNY and CDR2 SVGAGI come from the germline V gene (reference sequence). The CDR3 sequence: CASSMGETQYF. As DNA, the CDR3 is TGTGCCAGCAGTATGGGGGAGACCCAGTACTTC.

This clonotype was seen more than once but under ten times. The chain couples TRBV7-2 to TRBJ1-2, with D possibly matching TRBD1 (5 bases). Between the trimmed V and J ends, which lost 5 bases and 4 bases, there was a span of 11 bases. This CDR3 comprises 13 residues. The germline gives CDR1 SGHTA, CDR2 FQGNSA. The DNA of the CDR3 is TGTGCCAGCAGCCGGGACTCAGCCTATGGCTACACCTTC. This sequence encodes CASSRDSAYGYTF.

This clonotype was observed a few times. The chain links TRBV7-9 to TRBJ1-2; unclear D gene. The V gene lost 8 bases and the J gene lost 4 bases, with 14 bases spanning the gap. Germline CDR1 reads SEHNR; CDR2 reads FQNEAQ (reference sequence). There are 13 residues in the CDR3. This CDR3 is CASVGADLYGYTF. The CDR3 nucleotides are TGTGCCAGCGTAGGAGCGGACCTCTATGGCTACACCTTC.